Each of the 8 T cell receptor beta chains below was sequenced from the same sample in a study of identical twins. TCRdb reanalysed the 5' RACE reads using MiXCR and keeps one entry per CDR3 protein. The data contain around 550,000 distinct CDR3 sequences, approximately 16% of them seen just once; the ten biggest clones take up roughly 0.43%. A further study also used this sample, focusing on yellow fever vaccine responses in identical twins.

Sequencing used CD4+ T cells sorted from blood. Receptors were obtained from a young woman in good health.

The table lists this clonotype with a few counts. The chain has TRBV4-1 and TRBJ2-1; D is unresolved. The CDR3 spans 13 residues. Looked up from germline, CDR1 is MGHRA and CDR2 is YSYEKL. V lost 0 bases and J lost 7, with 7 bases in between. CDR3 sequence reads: CASSQDFGNEQFF. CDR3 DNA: TGCGCCAGCAGCCAAGATTTCGGGAATGAGCAGTTCTTC.

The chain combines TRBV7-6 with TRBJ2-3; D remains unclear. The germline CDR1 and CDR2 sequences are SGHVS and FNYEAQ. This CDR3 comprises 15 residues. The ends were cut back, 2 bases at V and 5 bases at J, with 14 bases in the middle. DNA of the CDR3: TGTGCCAGCAGCTTATTACCGGATTCAGGAGATACGCAGTATTTT. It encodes CASSLLPDSGDTQYF.

This chain's CDR3 is CASSLVGAHGYTF. The CDR3 coding sequence is TGTGCCAGCAGCTTAGTAGGGGCACATGGCTACACCTTC. The V gene is TRBV11-3, the J gene TRBJ1-2, with D perhaps matching TRBD1 (5 bases). Germline values: CDR1 SGHNT, CDR2 YENEEA. The CDR3 runs 13 residues. Trimming took 1 base from V and 6 from J, leaving 9 bases between them.

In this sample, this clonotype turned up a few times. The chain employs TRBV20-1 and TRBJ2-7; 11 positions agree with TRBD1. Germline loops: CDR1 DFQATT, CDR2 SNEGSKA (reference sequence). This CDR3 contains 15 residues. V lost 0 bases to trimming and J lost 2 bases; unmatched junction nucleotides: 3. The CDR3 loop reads CSARERTGGTYEQYF. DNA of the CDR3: TGCAGTGCTAGAGAAAGGACAGGGGGCACCTACGAGCAGTACTTC.

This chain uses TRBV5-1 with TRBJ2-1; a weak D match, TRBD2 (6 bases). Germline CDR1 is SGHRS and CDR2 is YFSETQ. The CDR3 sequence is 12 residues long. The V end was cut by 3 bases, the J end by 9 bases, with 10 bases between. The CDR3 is CASSWGVSEQFF. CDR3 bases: TGCGCCAGCAGCTGGGGGGTTAGTGAGCAGTTCTTC.

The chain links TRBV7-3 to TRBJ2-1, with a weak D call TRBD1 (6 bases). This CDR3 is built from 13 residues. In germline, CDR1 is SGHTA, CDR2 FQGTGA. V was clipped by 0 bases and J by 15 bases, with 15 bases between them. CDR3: CASSLTPQGQSFF. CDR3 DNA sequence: TGTGCCAGCAGCTTAACGCCCCAGGGGCAGTCGTTCTTC.

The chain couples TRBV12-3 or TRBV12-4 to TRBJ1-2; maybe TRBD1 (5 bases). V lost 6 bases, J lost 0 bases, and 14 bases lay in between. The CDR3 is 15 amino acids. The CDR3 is CASRHSGVTNYGYTF. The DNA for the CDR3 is TGTGCCAGCAGACATTCGGGGGTTACTAACTATGGCTACACCTTC.

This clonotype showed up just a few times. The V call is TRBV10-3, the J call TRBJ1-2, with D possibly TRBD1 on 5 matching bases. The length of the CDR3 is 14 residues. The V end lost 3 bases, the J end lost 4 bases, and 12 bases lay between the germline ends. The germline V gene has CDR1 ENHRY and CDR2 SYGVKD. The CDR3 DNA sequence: TGTGCCATCAGTGATCCTCAGGGCGTCTATGGCTACACCTTC. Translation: CAISDPQGVYGYTF.